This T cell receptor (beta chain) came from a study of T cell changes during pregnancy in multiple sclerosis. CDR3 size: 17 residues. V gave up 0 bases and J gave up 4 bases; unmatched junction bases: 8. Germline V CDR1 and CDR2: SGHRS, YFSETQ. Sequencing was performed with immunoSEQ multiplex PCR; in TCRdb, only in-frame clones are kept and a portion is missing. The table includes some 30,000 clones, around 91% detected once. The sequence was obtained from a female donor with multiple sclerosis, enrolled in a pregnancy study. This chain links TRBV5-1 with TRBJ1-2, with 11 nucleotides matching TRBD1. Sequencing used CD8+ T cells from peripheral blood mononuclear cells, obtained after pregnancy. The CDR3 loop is CASSLGSDRGRGYGYTF. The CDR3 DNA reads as TGCGCCAGCAGCTTGGGTTCGGACAGGGGGCGCGGCTATGGCTACACCTTC.